The 10 T cell receptor beta chains listed next were all sequenced from one sample in a study of identifying expanded T cells in peripheral blood. Repertoires were generated with immunoSEQ multiplex PCR, while TCRdb's copy carries only in-frame clones and drops some. Found here are 58,000 or so clones, around four fifths of them singletons; the top ten hold about a fifth. Sequencing used blood. The source of these receptors is a person between 18 and 75 years old in good health.

This chain uses TRBV2 with TRBJ2-5; no clear D gene. Germline CDR1 is SNHLY and CDR2 is FYNNEI. V was clipped by 6 bases and J by 1 base, with 3 bases between them. The CDR3 extends over 11 amino acids. The chain's CDR3 is CASSPQETQYF. In DNA form, the CDR3 reads TGTGCCAGCAGCCCCCAAGAGACCCAGTACTTC. Full variable domain (rest looked up from reference TRBV2 and TRBJ2-5): EPEVTQTPSHQVTQMGQEVILRCVPISNHLYFYWYRQILGQKVEFLVSFYNNEISEKSEIFDDQFSVERPDGSNFTLKIRSTKLEDSAMYFCASSPQETQYFGPGTRLLVL.

The chain couples TRBV6-5 to TRBJ2-1; D unclear. CDR3 size: 15 residues. The germline V and J ends were trimmed by 6 bases and 5 bases, with 17 bases remaining between them. Germline V gene data show CDR1 as MNHEY and CDR2 as SVGAGI. CDR3 protein: CASSRHKPEHNEQFF. CDR3 nucleotide sequence: TGTGCCAGCAGCCGACACAAACCGGAACACAATGAGCAGTTCTTC.

The chain is built from TRBV6-5 and TRBJ2-7, with TRBD2 identical over 10 bases. The ends lost 0 bases at V and 5 bases at J; junction bases unmatched: 7. The CDR3 totals 16 residues. Looked up from germline, CDR1 is MNHEY and CDR2 is SVGAGI. The CDR3 sequence: CASSYSSSGGGDEQYF. The CDR3 DNA is TGTGCCAGCAGTTACTCATCGAGCGGGGGGGGAGACGAGCAGTACTTC.

The chain has TRBV7-2 and TRBJ2-3; 8 bases are shared with TRBD2. This CDR3 contains 17 residues. CDR1 is SGHTA, CDR2 FQGNSA, per germline. The ends lost 1 base at V and 5 bases at J; junction bases unmatched: 11. The CDR3: CASSLVGKRGLGDTQYF. The CDR3 DNA sequence: TGTGCCAGCAGCTTAGTGGGAAAGCGGGGGCTCGGAGATACGCAGTATTTT.

The genes are TRBV29-1 and TRBJ1-2, with D uncertain. The germline V gene has CDR1 SQVTM and CDR2 ANQGSEA. The ends were cut back, 6 bases at V and 9 bases at J, with 20 bases in the middle. The CDR3 has 13 residues. The CDR3 coding sequence is TGCAGCGTGGCGGGGAGGGCACGTGAGAGCTACACCTTC. Protein sequence: CSVAGRARESYTF. Supplemented by reference TRBV29-1 and TRBJ1-2, the full variable domain reads SAVISQKPSRDICQRGTSLTIQCQVDSQVTMMFWYRQQPGQSLTLIATANQGSEATYESGFVIDKFPISRPNLTFSTLTVSNMSPEDSSIYLCSVAGRARESYTFGSGTRLTVV.

V and J are TRBV7-2 and TRBJ1-1, with 9 bases lining up with TRBD1. The CDR3 consists of 16 residues. Trimming at V came to 5 bases and at J to 0 bases, leaving 7 bases not matched to a gene. Germline V gene lookup returns CDR1 SGHTA and CDR2 FQGNSA. DNA of the CDR3: TGTGCCAGCAGCGAAAGGACAGGGGTTATGAACACTGAAGCTTTCTTT. This codes for CASSERTGVMNTEAFF.

The V and J genes are TRBV11-3 and TRBJ1-2; unclear D gene. The CDR3 length is 18 residues. Per germline, CDR1 SGHNT and CDR2 YENEEA. Between the trimmed V and J ends, which lost 4 bases and 2 bases, there was a span of 23 bases. CDR3 nucleotides: TGTGCCAGCAGCTCCCGTCTACCTTTTAGAGTTTTAAACTATGGCTACACCTTC. Amino acids: CASSSRLPFRVLNYGYTF. The entire variable domain, with the rest obtained from reference TRBV11-3 and TRBJ1-2, is as follows: EAGVVQSPRYKIIEKKQPVAFWCNPISGHNTLYWYLQNLGQGPELLIRYENEEAVDDSQLPKDRFSAERLKGVDSTLKIQPAELGDSAVYLCASSSRLPFRVLNYGYTFGSGTRLTVV.

This clone appeared a few times. V and J are TRBV30 and TRBJ1-3; D is unresolved. V lost 1 base to trimming and J lost 2 bases, with 15 bases between them. The germline V gene encodes CDR1 GTSNPN and CDR2 SVGIG (reference sequence). This CDR3 spans 16 amino acids. The CDR3 DNA reads TGTGCCTGGAGTGCCCGAGGTTTGGGTACTGGAAACACCATATATTTT. Its protein is CAWSARGLGTGNTIYF.

V and J are TRBV14 and TRBJ2-7, with D possibly called TRBD1 or TRBD2 (5 bases each). The V end lost 2 bases, the J end lost 3 bases, and 17 bases lay between the germline ends. From germline, CDR1 is SGHDN and CDR2 FVKESK. The CDR3 spans 16 residues. The CDR3 loop reads CASSQRDDRLNYEQYF. In nucleotides, the CDR3 is TGTGCCAGCAGCCAAAGGGATGACAGACTAAACTACGAGCAGTACTTC.

V usage is TRBV7-9 and J usage is TRBJ2-5; no firm D call. Trimming took off 4 bases at V and 5 bases at J, with 8 bases between the two ends. Germline CDR1 and CDR2: SEHNR and FQNEAQ (reference sequence). This CDR3 region has 12 residues. Written as DNA, the CDR3 is TGTGCCAGCAGCTCCCGTCGGGAGACCCAGTACTTC. It specifies CASSSRRETQYF.